The 7 T cell receptor beta chains listed next were all sequenced from one sample in a study of regulatory T cells in long-lasting Graves disease (dated by TCRdb to the early 2020s). Per the publication, the time point label means: newly diagnosed GD, antithyroid drugs for less than 3 months. RNA was extracted from PBMCs in TRIzol for both TCR sequencing and RNA sequencing. Receptor amplification or capture employed multiplex PCR. TCRdb records Illumina HiSeq 4000 as the sequencer. To build TCR beta libraries, CDR3 regions were amplified by Arm-PCR using iRepertoire HTBI primers. Clones were called with MiXCR by TCRdb after fastp trimmed the public reads at Q25, and only in-frame beta chains were retained. Each CDR3 protein gets just one entry, which takes the most common genes and DNA from the rows behind it. The sample yields roughly 440,000 distinct CDR3 sequences; around 15% were counted once. Under 30% of the sample belongs to the ten largest clones.

The same data also contributed to another study, on T cells in Graves' hyperthyroidism and ophthalmopathy.

This specimen consisted of peripheral blood mononuclear cells (PBMCs), obtained at new diagnosis, from a patient treated with antithyroid drugs. The receptors here all came from a woman younger than 35 with Graves disease. Donor details come from another sample of the same person, matched by shared clones.

This clonotype occurred once. The gene calls are TRBV7-9 and TRBJ2-7, with D possibly being TRBD2 (6 bases). V was shortened by 5 bases and J by 6 bases, with 17 bases between the two germline ends. The germline V gene encodes CDR1 SEHNR and CDR2 FQNEAQ (reference sequence). This CDR3 spans 14 amino acids. This chain's CDR3 is CASSGGAERAEQYF. DNA of the CDR3: TGTGCCAGCAGCGGAGGGGCAGAGAGGGCCGAGCAGTACTTC.

This clonotype showed up many times. V is TRBV20-1 and J is TRBJ2-3, with D possibly called TRBD1 or TRBD2 (5 bases each). Germline CDR1 reads DFQATT; CDR2 reads SNEGSKA (reference sequence). V dropped 0 bases and J dropped 1 base, with 23 bases sitting between them. CDR3 length: 19 residues. CDR3 DNA: TGCAGTGCTAGAGATGTCAGGGAGTTCGGCTTGGTTGGCACAGATACGCAGTATTTT. Translated, it gives CSARDVREFGLVGTDTQYF.

This clonotype appeared a few times. The V and J genes are TRBV9 and TRBJ1-1; D is unresolved. Trimming pared 2 bases from V and 0 bases from J, leaving 8 bases between. The CDR3 is made up of 14 amino acids. From germline, CDR1 is SGDLS and CDR2 YYNGEE. The CDR3 bases are TGTGCCAGCAGCGTGGAGGGAGTGAACACTGAAGCTTTCTTT. This translates into CASSVEGVNTEAFF.

This clonotype was observed many times. The chain links TRBV20-1 to TRBJ2-3; tentative D call: TRBD2 (6 bases). Germline loops: CDR1 DFQATT, CDR2 SNEGSKA (reference sequence). V lost 7 bases and J lost 1, with 12 bases in between. This CDR3 region has 13 residues. CDR3 in DNA: TGCAGTGGCCATGGGGAGGGCACAGATACGCAGTATTTT. It encodes CSGHGEGTDTQYF.

This clonotype was detected ten times or more. The J gene is TRBJ1-2, the V gene TRBV12-3 or TRBV12-4; TRBD1 aligns across 11 bases. The CDR3 runs 16 residues. After removal of 6 bases from V and 4 bases from J, the junction contained 10 bases not matched to a gene. The CDR3 bases are TGTGCCAGCAGCCACGCAAGGGACAGGGGGATCTATGGCTACACCTTC. This gives the protein CASSHARDRGIYGYTF.

This clonotype has just a few counts. The genes are TRBV6-5 and TRBJ2-7; 8 bases fit TRBD2. The CDR3 spans 15 residues. The germline CDR1 and CDR2 sequences are MNHEY and SVGAGI. V shed 4 bases and J 3 bases; nucleotides not matched to a gene: 8. CDR3 nucleotides: TGTGCCAGCAGTTTGAGCGGGGGACCCGACTACGAGCAGTACTTC. This encodes CASSLSGGPDYEQYF.

V usage is TRBV25-1 and J usage is TRBJ1-3; possibly TRBD1 for D (6 bases). Between the trimmed V and J ends, which lost 5 bases and 1 base, there was a span of 9 bases. Germline CDR1 and CDR2: MGHDK and SYGVNS. There are 14 residues in the CDR3. The DNA for the CDR3 is TGTGCCAGCAGTACAGGGCTATCTGGAAACACCATATATTTT. This translates into CASSTGLSGNTIYF.